These T cell receptor beta chains were read from a single sample in a study of cytomegalovirus exposure and HLA in healthy donors. The repertoire was sequenced with immunoSEQ multiplex PCR; TCRdb's copy has only in-frame clones and lacks some. The table lists almost 40,000 clones, with around 3.1% in the top ten. Source material: PBMCs. These receptors were obtained from a woman aged 25 to 39 in good health and CMV-seropositive. Both conserved end residues are part of each CDR3. The order of the fields is J gene, D gene, V gene, CDR3 DNA, CDR3 protein. D genes are given only for firm matches.

TRBJ2-2 | . | TRBV19 | TGTGCCAGTAGGGTTGTATCACCCGGACCAGGGGTCCAGAACACCGGGGAGCTGTTTTTT | CASRVVSPGPGVQNTGELFF
TRBJ2-2 | . | TRBV30 | TGTGCCTGGATCCGCGCGGGGATTAACACCGGGGAGCTGTTTTTT | CAWIRAGINTGELFF
TRBJ1-5 | . | TRBV29-1 | TGCAGCGTTGCCGGGGGTGGTGGTCAGCCCCAGCATTTT | CSVAGGGGQPQHF
TRBJ1-5 | TRBD1 | TRBV18 | TGTGCCAGCTCGCGCATGGGACAGGGGGAGGGGGGCAATCAGCCCCAGCATTTT | CASSRMGQGEGGNQPQHF
TRBJ2-1 | . | TRBV4-2 | TGTGCCAGCAGCCAAGATTTTGGCCTCCAATTCTCTTCCTCCTACAATGAGCAGTTCTTC | CASSQDFGLQFSSSYNEQFF
TRBJ1-2 | TRBD1 | TRBV20-1 | TGCAGTGGACAGGGGCAAGGCTACACCTTC | CSGQGQGYTF
TRBJ2-7 | . | TRBV6-1 | TGTGCCAGCAGGAAACAGATGTCCTACGAGCAGTACTTC | CASRKQMSYEQYF
TRBJ2-3 | . | TRBV5-1 | TGCGCCAGCAGCTTGGGACAGACCACAGATACGCAGTATTTT | CASSLGQTTDTQYF
TRBJ1-1 | . | TRBV2 | TGTGCCAGCCAACCACTACAGGGCGGCACTGAAGCTTTCTTT | CASQPLQGGTEAFF
TRBJ2-1 | . | TRBV11-2 | TGTGCCAGCAGCTTATCATCCCGGGAGCAGTTCTTC | CASSLSSREQFF
TRBJ2-3 | . | TRBV7-9 | TGTGCCAGCAGCTTAGGGGGGGCAGATACGCAGTATTTT | CASSLGGADTQYF
TRBJ2-5 | . | TRBV5-1 | TGCGCCAGCAGCAAGGATCACACCGGGACACGCGAGCAAGAGACCCAGTACTTC | CASSKDHTGTREQETQYF
TRBJ2-3 | TRBD2 | TRBV7-8 | TGTGCCAGCAGCCATCGACTAGCGGGGGGGCCAGATACGCAGTATTTT | CASSHRLAGGPDTQYF
TRBJ1-2 | . | TRBV7-9 | TGTGCCAGCAGCGCGACAACCAGAACCTATGGCTACACCTTC | CASSATTRTYGYTF
TRBJ2-2 | . | TRBV15 | TGTGCCACCAGCTATCCAGGGGAAACGAACGGGGAGCTGTTTTTT | CATSYPGETNGELFF
TRBJ2-1 | . | TRBV14 | TGTGCCAGCAGCCTGAGCTCCTACAATGAGCAGTTCTTC | CASSLSSYNEQFF
TRBJ2-2 | . | TRBV5-4 | TGTGCCAGCAGCAAACAGGGGAACACCGGGGAGCTGTTTTTT | CASSKQGNTGELFF
TRBJ1-1 | TRBD1 | TRBV30 | TGTGCCTGGAGGAGAAAGGGACAGACCCAGAACACTGAAGCTTTCTTT | CAWRRKGQTQNTEAFF
TRBJ1-2 | . | TRBV2 | TGTGCCAGCAGTGAAGTCCGGGACACACACTATGGCTACACCTTC | CASSEVRDTHYGYTF
TRBJ2-7 | . | TRBV5-4 | TGTGCCAGCAGCTTGGGATACAGTCGGGGCGAGCAGTACTTC | CASSLGYSRGEQYF
TRBJ2-2 | TRBD1 | TRBV7-9 | TGTGCCAGCAGCCACGACGGGACAGCGAACACCGGGGAGCTGTTTTTT | CASSHDGTANTGELFF
TRBJ1-3 | . | TRBV10-2 | TGCGCCAGCATAGCCAGGGCTGGAAACACCATATATTTT | CASIARAGNTIYF
TRBJ1-6 | . | TRBV11-3 | TGTGCCAGCAGCTTAGTAAACTTCAATTCACCCCTCCACTTT | CASSLVNFNSPLHF
TRBJ1-1 | TRBD1 | TRBV6-5 | TGTGCCAGCAGCCTACAGGGGGCCACTGAAGCTTTCTTT | CASSLQGATEAFF
TRBJ2-7 | . | TRBV5-1 | TGCGCCAGCAGCCCCCGGGAAAGAACCTACGAGCAGTACTTC | CASSPRERTYEQYF
TRBJ2-6 | . | TRBV4-1 | TGCGCCAGCAGCCAAGGCCGGTCTGGGGCCAACGTCCTGACTTTC | CASSQGRSGANVLTF
TRBJ1-1 | . | TRBV6-5 | TGTGCCAGCAGTTACTCTATAACAGTTAGTGAAGCTTTCTTT | CASSYSITVSEAFF
TRBJ1-1 | TRBD1 | TRBV5-1 | TGCGCCAGCAGCATAAACAGGGGGTTGGCGACTGAAGCTTTCTTT | CASSINRGLATEAFF
TRBJ2-7 | . | TRBV28 | TGTGCCAGCAGTTCCTTTTCCGGGCCACGCGAGCTCGGGAAGCAGTACTTC | CASSSFSGPRELGKQYF
TRBJ1-5 | . | TRBV7-2 | TGTGCCAGCAGCTTAGTTGGGGGGGCTAGCGATCAGCCCCAGCATTTT | CASSLVGGASDQPQHF
TRBJ2-7 | . | TRBV19 | TGTGCCAGTAGGAAAGGGACTTCAACCTACGAGCAGTACTTC | CASRKGTSTYEQYF
TRBJ1-2 | . | TRBV20-1 | TGCAGTGCTGGACAGTCCTATGGCTACACCTTC | CSAGQSYGYTF
TRBJ1-6 | TRBD1 | TRBV6-1 | TGTGCCAGCAGTGAGTTGGACAGGAGAAATTCACCCCTCCACTTT | CASSELDRRNSPLHF
TRBJ1-1 | . | TRBV10-2 | TGCGCCAGCAGTGAGACAGGATGGAACACTGAAGCTTTCTTT | CASSETGWNTEAFF
TRBJ2-1 | . | TRBV30 | TGTGCCTGGAGTGGGGACAGGGGGAGACTAGCGGGGTATTATAGCTCCTACAATGAGCAGTTCTTC | CAWSGDRGRLAGYYSSYNEQFF
TRBJ2-1 | TRBD1 | TRBV25-1 | TGTGCCAGCTCTCGACAGGGGGCAAGCGATGAGCAGTTCTTC | CASSRQGASDEQFF
TRBJ2-7 | . | TRBV30 | TGTGCCTGGCAAACCGCGGCATCCTACGAGCAGTACTTC | CAWQTAASYEQYF
TRBJ1-2 | TRBD1 | TRBV7-8 | TGTGCCAGCAGCACTCCAGGGGGCTTGGGCTACACCTTC | CASSTPGGLGYTF
TRBJ2-2 | . | TRBV5-1 | TGCGCCAGCAGCTCAGTAAAACAGGGCACCGGGGAGCTGTTTTTT | CASSSVKQGTGELFF
TRBJ1-5 | . | TRBV5-1 | TGCGCCAGCAGCATTGAGGGGGGGGTCAATCAGCCCCAGCATTTT | CASSIEGGVNQPQHF
TRBJ2-2 | . | TRBV5-6 | TGTGCCAGCAGCTTTATATCCTCCGGGGAGCTGTTTTTT | CASSFISSGELFF
TRBJ1-1 | TRBD1 | TRBV7-6 | TGTGCCAGCAGCCCCGACAGGGTTGCGGCCTACACTGAAGCTTTCTTT | CASSPDRVAAYTEAFF
TRBJ1-5 | TRBD1 | TRBV11-2 | TGTGCCAGTCGGGAAGGGGGCGGTAGAAGCAATCAGCCCCAGCATTTT | CASREGGGRSNQPQHF
TRBJ2-7 | TRBD1 | TRBV18 | TGTGCCAGCTTTCCAAACCGGGACAGGCTCTACGAGCAGTACTTC | CASFPNRDRLYEQYF
TRBJ1-5 | . | TRBV2 | TGTGCCAGCAGTGTGCTGGGCTCCCTTAATCAGCCCCAGCATTTT | CASSVLGSLNQPQHF
TRBJ1-2 | TRBD1 | TRBV5-5 | TGTGCCAGCAGACGAACAGGGGATGGAGCCTCCTATGGCTACACCTTC | CASRRTGDGASYGYTF
TRBJ2-2 | . | TRBV7-9 | TGTGCCAGCAGCCCCAGGGTCTCCGGGGAGCTGTTTTTT | CASSPRVSGELFF
TRBJ1-2 | . | TRBV10-2 | TGCGCCAGCAGTGAGTCTCACAGGATTGGTGGCTACACCTTC | CASSESHRIGGYTF
TRBJ2-1 | . | TRBV4-1 | TGCGCCAGCAGCCAAGAGCGGGCGAGCTCCTACAATGAGCAGTTCTTC | CASSQERASSYNEQFF
TRBJ2-7 | TRBD1 | TRBV7-9 | TGTGCCAGCAGCTCTCCGGACAGGGTCCCCTACGAGCAGTACTTC | CASSSPDRVPYEQYF
TRBJ2-7 | TRBD1 | TRBV7-8 | TGTGCCAGCAGCTTAGTAGGGACAGGGGTTGGGGAGCAGTACTTC | CASSLVGTGVGEQYF
TRBJ2-5 | TRBD1 | TRBV7-9 | TGTGCCAGCAGCTTAGCGCTAGCTTGGGAGACAGGGTTTAGAGAGACCCAGTACTTC | CASSLALAWETGFRETQYF
TRBJ1-6 | . | TRBV5-6 | TGTGCCAGCAGCTTGGGAGGGTCTGGTTCACCCCTCCACTTT | CASSLGGSGSPLHF
TRBJ2-7 | . | TRBV7-9 | TGTGCCAGCAGCCTTATAATAGGACAAGGGACACCAAGCTCCTACGAGCAGTACTTC | CASSLIIGQGTPSSYEQYF
TRBJ1-2 | . | TRBV28 | TGTGCCAGCAGTTTAATAGACAGGTTAGCTTTC | CASSLIDRLAF
TRBJ1-5 | TRBD1 | TRBV7-6 | TGTGCCAGCAGCCCACAACCCGGGACAGGGATAAATCAGCCCCAGCATTTT | CASSPQPGTGINQPQHF
TRBJ2-7 | . | TRBV25-1 | TGTGCCAGCAGTGAAACGTGGGCAGGGGGGAACTACGAGCAGTACTTC | CASSETWAGGNYEQYF
TRBJ1-6 | . | TRBV11-2 | TGTGCCAGCAGCTTGGGCGGACAGACATATAATTCACCCCTCCACTTT | CASSLGGQTYNSPLHF
TRBJ2-1 | . | TRBV7-2 | TGTGCCAGCAGCAAGCAGGACAATGAGCAGTTCTTC | CASSKQDNEQFF